This TCR beta chain was profiled in a study of chemoradiotherapy in HPV16-positive cancers. Study results and limitations: Candidate HPV-specific clones and E7-related TCR motifs grew in tumor during treatment. For HPV16-positive patients, expanding HPV-responsive T cells associated with longer recurrence-free survival.

Trimming took off 7 bases at V and 8 bases at J, with 14 bases between the two ends. The CDR3 consists of 11 residues. Germline V gene sequence: CDR1 SQVTM, CDR2 ANQGSEA. With regard to this clone: What it recognizes is unknown.

Repertoires were sampled repeatedly during chemoradiotherapy. Only in-frame clones appear in the TCRdb table, and some are missing; sequencing was by immunoSEQ multiplex PCR. The table records roughly 3,900 clones, over 75% of them present only once. This TCR was recovered from a human donor with HPV-associated anogenital cancer. Specimen: tumor tissue, collected from a patient who underwent chemoradiotherapy. The chain uses TRBV29-1 and TRBJ1-2; D gene ambiguous. The CDR3 nucleotides are TGCAGCGACGCCGGCTTCGACGGCTACACCTTC. Amino acids: CSDAGFDGYTF.